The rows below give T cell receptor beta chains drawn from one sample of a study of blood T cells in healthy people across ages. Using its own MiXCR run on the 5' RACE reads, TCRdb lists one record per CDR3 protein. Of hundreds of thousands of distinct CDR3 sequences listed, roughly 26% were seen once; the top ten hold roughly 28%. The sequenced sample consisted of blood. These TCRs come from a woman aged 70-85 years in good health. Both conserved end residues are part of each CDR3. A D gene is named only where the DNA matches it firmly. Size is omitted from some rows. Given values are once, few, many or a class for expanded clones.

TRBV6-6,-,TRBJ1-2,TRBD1,TGTGCCAGCAACCGACAGGGGGCTAACTATGGCTACACCTTC,CASNRQGANYGYTF
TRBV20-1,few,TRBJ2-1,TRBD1,TGCAGTGCTAGGGGGACAGGGAGCCACAATGAGCAGTTCTTC,CSARGTGSHNEQFF
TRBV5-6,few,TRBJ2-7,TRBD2,TGTGCCAGCAGCTTGCAACTAGCGGGAGGTGCCTACGAGCAGTACTTC,CASSLQLAGGAYEQYF
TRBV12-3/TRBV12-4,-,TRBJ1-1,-,TGTGCCAGCAGTCTAAGGGGGGTAGGAGAGACTGAAGCTTTCTTT,CASSLRGVGETEAFF
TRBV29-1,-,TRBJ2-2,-,TGCAGCGTTGAAGATCAAGAGAACACCGGGGAGCTGTTTTTT,CSVEDQENTGELFF
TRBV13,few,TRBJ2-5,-,TGTGCCAGCAGCTTAAGGCGGGCAGGGGCCACAAAAGAGACCCAGTACTTC,CASSLRRAGATKETQYF
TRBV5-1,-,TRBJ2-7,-,TGCGCCAGCAGCTTGGAGGGCAAGGCCTACGAGCAGTACTTC,CASSLEGKAYEQYF
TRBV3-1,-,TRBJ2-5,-,TGTGCCAGCAGCCTAATTCAAGGACCATCTCTGACCCAGTACTTC,CASSLIQGPSLTQYF
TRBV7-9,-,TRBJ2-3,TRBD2,TGTGCCAGCAGCTTGCGCGAGACGGGAGGGCCCCCGAGCACAGATACGCAGTATTTT,CASSLRETGGPPSTDTQYF
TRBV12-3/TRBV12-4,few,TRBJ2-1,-,TGTGCCAGCGCCTCCGGGACCACCCGGGGGGAGCAGTTCTTC,CASASGTTRGEQFF
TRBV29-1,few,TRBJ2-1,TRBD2,TGCAGCGTTGAGGCGCTCGGCGGTGGGGTAGCGGGTTTAGGTAACAATGAGCAGTTCTTC,CSVEALGGGVAGLGNNEQFF
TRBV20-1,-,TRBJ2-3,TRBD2,TGCAGTGCTCTCCCGGGACTAGCCGCAGATACGCAGTATTTT,CSALPGLAADTQYF
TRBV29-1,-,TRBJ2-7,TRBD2,TGCAGCGACAACCCTAGACTAGCTCCGGGGTACGAGCAGTACTTC,CSDNPRLAPGYEQYF
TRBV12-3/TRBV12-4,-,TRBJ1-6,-,TGTGCCAGCAGGACTTCAGGGTTCGATTCACCCCTCCACTTT,CASRTSGFDSPLHF
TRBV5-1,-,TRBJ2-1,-,TGCGCCAGCAGCTTCAGGGGTTCCTACAATGAGCAGTTCTTC,CASSFRGSYNEQFF
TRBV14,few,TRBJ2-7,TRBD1,TGTGCCAGCAGCCAAGGGACAGGAGATGCCTACGAGCAGTACTTC,CASSQGTGDAYEQYF
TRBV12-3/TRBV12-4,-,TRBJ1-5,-,TGTGCCAGCAGTTTGTGGCAGGATCAGCCCCAGCATTTT,CASSLWQDQPQHF
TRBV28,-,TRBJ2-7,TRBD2,TGTGCCAGCAGGGGGGGGTACTACGAGCAGTACTTC,CASRGGYYEQYF
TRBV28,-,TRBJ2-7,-,TGTGCCAGCAGTTTACTGGGGAAGAAGGAGGACGAGCAGTACTTC,CASSLLGKKEDEQYF
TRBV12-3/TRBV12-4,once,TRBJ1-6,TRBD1,TGTGCCAGCAGGAGAGACAGGGGCGCCTATAATTCACCCCTCCACTTT,CASRRDRGAYNSPLHF
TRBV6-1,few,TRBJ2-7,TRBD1,TGTGCCAGCACCATAAGGGGCGGAAGAACAGGGGCTTACGAGCAGTGCTTC,CASTIRGGRTGAYEQCF
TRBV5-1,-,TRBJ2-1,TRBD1,TGCGCCAGCAGCACGACAGGGGCCCCCTACAATGAGCAGTTCTTC,CASSTTGAPYNEQFF
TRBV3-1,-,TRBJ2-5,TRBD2,TGTGCCAGCAGCCGGGGCCCGGGGGGGACCCAGTACTTC,CASSRGPGGTQYF
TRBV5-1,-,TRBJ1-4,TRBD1,TGCGCCAGCAGCAGGCACCATGGACAGGGAGACGAAAAACTGTTTTTT,CASSRHHGQGDEKLFF
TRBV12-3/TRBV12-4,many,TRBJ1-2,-,TGTGCCAGCAGTTCCCAGGGGTATGGCTACACCTTC,CASSSQGYGYTF
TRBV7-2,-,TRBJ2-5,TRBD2,TGTGCCAGCAGCTTAGGACTAGCGGGCATGCAAGAGACCCAGTACTTC,CASSLGLAGMQETQYF
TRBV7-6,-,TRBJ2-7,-,TGTGCCAGCAGCTTATACAGTGACGAGCAGTACTTC,CASSLYSDEQYF
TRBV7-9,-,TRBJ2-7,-,TGTGCCAGCAGCTTAGCAATGCGAGACGGTCCAAGGATGAACTTC,CASSLAMRDGPRMNF
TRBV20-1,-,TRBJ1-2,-,TGCAGTGCTAGAGCAACCGGGACATCCAGCTATGGCTACACCTTC,CSARATGTSSYGYTF
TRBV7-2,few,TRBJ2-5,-,TGTACCAGCAGCTTAGCGGGAGGGGGGGAGACCCAGTACTTC,CTSSLAGGGETQYF
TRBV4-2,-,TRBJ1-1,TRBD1,TGTGCCAGCAGCCTCCTTAAGGGCCGGGACAGGGGCGACGCAGCTTTCTTT,CASSLLKGRDRGDAAFF
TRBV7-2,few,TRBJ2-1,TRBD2,TGTGCCAGCAGCGGGGGACTAGCGGAGAGATACAATGAGCAGTTCTTC,CASSGGLAERYNEQFF
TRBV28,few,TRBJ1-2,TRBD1,TGTGCCAGCAGGGCCTTAAGGACAGGGGATGGCTACACCTTC,CASRALRTGDGYTF
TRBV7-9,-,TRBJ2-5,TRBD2,TGTGCCAGCAACTTAGGCGGGGGATCCCATCAGACCCAGTACTTC,CASNLGGGSHQTQYF
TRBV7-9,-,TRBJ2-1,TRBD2,TGTGCCAGCAGCCTGGGACTAGCGGGGGCGGACAATGAGCAGTTCTTC,CASSLGLAGADNEQFF
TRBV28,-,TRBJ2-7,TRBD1,TGTGCCAGCAGTTCCTGGACAGGGGGCGGGTACGAGCAGTACTTC,CASSSWTGGGYEQYF
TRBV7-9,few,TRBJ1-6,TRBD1,TGTGCCAGCAGCATAGGGGACAGGGAAAGATCACCCCTCCACTTT,CASSIGDRERSPLHF
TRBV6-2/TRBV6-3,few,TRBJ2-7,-,TGTGCCAGCTTACGGTTTAGCGGTGAACCATCCTACGAGCAGTACTTC,CASLRFSGEPSYEQYF
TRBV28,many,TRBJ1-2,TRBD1,TGTGCCAGCAGTCCCGGGACAGGGGTTGTTCGTGGCTACACCTTC,CASSPGTGVVRGYTF
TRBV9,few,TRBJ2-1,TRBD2,TGTGCCAGCAGCGTTAGCGGGTACAATGAGCAGTTCTTC,CASSVSGYNEQFF
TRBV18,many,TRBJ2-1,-,TGTGCCAGCTCACCACTTGTGGGAGAATCGGAGCAGTTCTTC,CASSPLVGESEQFF
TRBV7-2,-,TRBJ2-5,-,TGTGCCAGCAGCTTAGCGGGGAGACCCGAGACCCAGTACTTC,CASSLAGRPETQYF
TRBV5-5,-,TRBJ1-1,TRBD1,TGTGCCAGCAGCCCACTCGGGACAGGGCGAAACACTGAAGCTTTCTTT,CASSPLGTGRNTEAFF
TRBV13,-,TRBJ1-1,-,TGTGCCAGCAGCTTCCAAAAGGGGGTGAACACTGAAGCTTTCTTT,CASSFQKGVNTEAFF
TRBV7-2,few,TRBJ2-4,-,TGTGCCAGCAGCTCGGGGACGGGACCCAACATTCAGTACTTC,CASSSGTGPNIQYF
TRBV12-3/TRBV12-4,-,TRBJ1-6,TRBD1,TGTGCCAGCAGGCAGGCTGGGACAGGGCGCCTAATTTCACCCCTCCACTTT,CASRQAGTGRLISPLHF
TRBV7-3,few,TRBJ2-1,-,TGTGCCAGCAGCCCCGGGGAGGCCTACAATGAGCAGTTCTTC,CASSPGEAYNEQFF
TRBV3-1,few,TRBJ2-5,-,TGTGCCAGCAGTTCTAAAGTCGGAGGAGGGACCCAGTACTTC,CASSSKVGGGTQYF
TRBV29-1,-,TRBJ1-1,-,TGCAGCGTTGACGGCATGGGGAAGGCTTTCTTT,CSVDGMGKAFF
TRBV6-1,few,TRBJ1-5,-,TGTGCCACAATGGAGGGTTTAAGGTCAAGTCAGCCCCAGCATTTT,CATMEGLRSSQPQHF
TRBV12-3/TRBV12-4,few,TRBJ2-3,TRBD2,TGTGCCAGCAGTTCTTATAGCGGGAAGAGCACAGATACGCAGTATTTT,CASSSYSGKSTDTQYF
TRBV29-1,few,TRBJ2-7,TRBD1,TGCAGCGCCGGGACAGGGAGGTACGAGCAGTACTTC,CSAGTGRYEQYF